This TCR beta chain is drawn from a study of CD8 T cells in Susac syndrome. TCR beta from blood CD8+ and CD4+ T cells was sequenced. Negative isolation was applied to CD8+ and CD4+ T cells, and FACS enrichment was applied to TEMRA cells. The RNA, roughly 0.5 to 1 ug, was put through reverse transcription using random hexamers. Multiplex immunoSEQ PCR targeted 54 Vbeta and 13 Jbeta TCR beta segments. TCRdb reprocessed the immunoSEQ multiplex PCR reads with MiXCR, giving one entry per CDR3 protein. The table has about 200,000 distinct CDR3 sequences, almost 96% seen once. The clonotype originates from a human donor with multiple sclerosis. Sequenced sample: CD4+ T cells from PBMCs.

DNA for the CDR3: TGTGCCAGCAGACGAGCGGAGATAAGCACAGATACGCAGTATTTT. As protein: CASRRAEISTDTQYF. This rearrangement joins TRBV2 to TRBJ2-3; D is possibly TRBD2 (5 bases). The V and J ends lost 6 bases and 0 bases respectively, with 13 bases between them. The CDR3 totals 15 residues. Germline CDR1 reads SNHLY; CDR2 reads FYNNEI.